These 5 T cell receptor beta chains originate from one sample sequenced in a study of identical twins. TCRdb re-called the 5' RACE reads through MiXCR, storing one row per CDR3 protein. The data contain 1,800,000 or so distinct CDR3 sequences, roughly 35% of them seen just once; the ten biggest clones take up about 0.27%. The material sequenced was cord blood. The receptors shown here come from a newborn girl in good health.

This clonotype was detected only a few times. The chain combines TRBV12-3 or TRBV12-4 with TRBJ1-5; D perhaps matches TRBD1 (6 bases). V was shortened by 6 bases and J by 5 bases, with 17 bases between the two germline ends. The CDR3 has 15 residues. The CDR3 DNA reads as TGTGCCAGCAGACCCTTGGGCAGGGGAGATCAGCCCCAGCATTTT. Amino acid sequence: CASRPLGRGDQPQHF.

CDR3 in amino acids: CASSPLAGIGISDNEQYF. The CDR3 DNA sequence: TGTGCCAGCAGCCCACTAGCGGGAATAGGTATCTCCGACAATGAGCAGTACTTC. J is TRBJ2-1 and V is TRBV7-9; 10 bases align to TRBD2. The DNA end favors TRBJ2-7, so the J call may be wrong. This CDR3 has 18 residues. Germline V lookup: CDR1 SEHNR, CDR2 FQNEAQ (reference sequence).

This clonotype was counted between two and nine times. V and J are TRBV3-1 and TRBJ2-4, with 7 bases aligning to TRBD1. This CDR3 comprises 17 residues. Trimming cost V 4 bases and J 4 bases; bases outside gene matches: 13. The germline gives CDR1 LGHDT, CDR2 YNNKEL (reference sequence). The CDR3 bases are TGTGCCAGCAGCCCCGGGCCGACGGGACAGCCGAAAAACATTCAGTACTTC. Translated, it gives CASSPGPTGQPKNIQYF.

In this sample, this clonotype turned up many times. The J gene is TRBJ1-2, the V gene TRBV28; a weak D match, TRBD1 (5 bases). CDR1 is MDHEN and CDR2 is SYDVKM in the germline V gene. Between the trimmed V and J ends, which lost 4 bases and 8 bases, there was a span of 5 bases. CDR3 size: 10 residues. CDR3 DNA sequence: TGTGCCAGCAGTTCAGGGGGCTACACCTTC. Translating gives CASSSGGYTF.

The chain uses TRBV18 and TRBJ1-2, with no clear D. The ends were cut back, 6 bases at V and 1 base at J, with 12 bases in the middle. This CDR3 contains 14 residues. Germline CDR1 reads KGHSH; CDR2 reads LQKENI. CDR3: CASSGPPDNYGYTF. In DNA form, the CDR3 reads TGTGCCAGCTCCGGTCCCCCAGATAACTATGGCTACACCTTC.